What follows are 28 T cell receptor beta chains derived from one specimen sequenced in a study of shared clonotypes between healthy human individuals. Profiled with immunoSEQ multiplex PCR; TCRdb holds only in-frame clones, not every one. The sample includes around 79,000 clones, about 63% seen only once; the top ten take roughly 56%. The sequenced sample consisted of memory CD8+ T cells sorted from blood. Subset meaning: CD45RO+ cells pooled with CCR7-negative TemRA cells. The origin of the receptors is a young man in good health.

This chain joins TRBV28 and TRBJ2-7; D uncertain. The CDR3 runs 14 residues. Germline lookup yields CDR1 MDHEN and CDR2 SYDVKM. Trimming removed 6 bases at V and 7 bases at J, with 19 bases between. CDR3 bases: TGTGCCAGCAGCCGCCCGCTAAGTGGGGTAGAGCAGTACTTC. Its translation: CASSRPLSGVEQYF.

The V call is TRBV20-1, the J call TRBJ2-5; possibly TRBD2 for D (5 bases). Trimming shortened V by 8 bases and J by 5 bases, and 12 bases separated the two germline ends. CDR1 and CDR2 from the germline V gene are DFQATT and SNEGSKA (reference sequence). The CDR3 contains 11 residues. The CDR3 DNA sequence: TGCAGTCTCCGACGGAGGGAGACCCAGTACTTC. Its protein product is CSLRRRETQYF.

The chain uses TRBV29-1 and TRBJ1-4, with TRBD1 as a possible D gene (6 bases). Trimming stripped 4 bases from V and 5 bases from J, with 11 bases between. The CDR3 spans 13 residues. Germline values: CDR1 SQVTM, CDR2 ANQGSEA. CDR3 DNA sequence: TGCAGCGTTGTTGAAGGGGGGAATGAAAAACTGTTTTTT. This codes for CSVVEGGNEKLFF.

J is TRBJ2-1 and V is TRBV28, with 9 bases lining up with TRBD2. The V gene end was trimmed by 6 bases and the J gene end by 3 bases; junction bases not matched to a gene: 9. This CDR3 comprises 16 residues. Germline CDR1 is MDHEN and CDR2 is SYDVKM. Written as DNA, the CDR3 is TGTGCCAGCAGATTAATAGCGGGAGCCTACTACAATGAGCAGTTCTTC. Its protein is CASRLIAGAYYNEQFF.

In its sample, this clone was seen a few times. The rearrangement joins TRBV7-9 to TRBJ2-3; TRBD2 agrees at 13 bases. Germline CDR1 and CDR2: SEHNR and FQNEAQ (reference sequence). V shed 5 bases, J shed 2 bases, and the junction held 4 bases outside the gene matches. This CDR3 has 16 residues. The CDR3 loop reads CASSPTSGRSTDTQYF. Written as DNA, the CDR3 is TGTGCCAGCAGCCCGACTAGCGGGAGGTCCACAGATACGCAGTATTTT.

The chain joins TRBV27 to TRBJ2-3; 14 bases fit TRBD2. Germline CDR1 and CDR2: MNHEY and SMNVEV (reference sequence). The CDR3 extends over 15 amino acids. The ends lost 6 bases at V and 6 bases at J; junction bases unmatched: 5. The CDR3 sequence is CASRLGLAGVDTQYF. The DNA for the CDR3 is TGTGCCAGCAGATTGGGACTAGCGGGAGTGGATACGCAGTATTTT.

The chain carries TRBV25-1 and TRBJ2-3, with D unresolved. Germline-derived CDR1 and CDR2 are MGHDK and SYGVNS. The V end was cut by 6 bases, the J end by 4 bases, with 14 bases between. The CDR3 contains 14 residues. The CDR3 protein is CASSRSGSSDTQYF. The CDR3 bases are TGTGCCAGCAGCCGCTCGGGCAGTTCAGATACGCAGTATTTT.

The gene calls are TRBV7-9 and TRBJ1-4; unclear D gene. CDR1 and CDR2 from the germline V gene are SEHNR and FQNEAQ (reference sequence). The V end was cut by 7 bases, the J end by 5 bases, with 8 bases between. The CDR3 loop spans 12 amino acids. The CDR3 is CASTQKNEKLFF. CDR3 coding DNA: TGTGCCAGCACCCAAAAAAATGAAAAACTGTTTTTT. Using reference TRBV7-9 and TRBJ1-4 for the parts outside the CDR3, the full variable domain is DTGVSQNPRHKITKRGQNVTFRCDPISEHNRLYWYRQTLGQGPEFLTYFQNEAQLEKSRLLSDRFSAERPKGSFSTLEIQRTEQGDSAMYLCASTQKNEKLFFGSGTQLSVL.

The chain couples TRBV5-5 to TRBJ2-3, with D possibly being TRBD2 (6 bases). Germline V CDR1 and CDR2: SGHKS, YYEKEE (reference sequence). The CDR3 covers 14 residues. V dropped 4 bases and J dropped 14 bases, with 23 bases sitting between them. The CDR3 here is CASSPPFTTGAGYF. The CDR3 DNA is TGTGCCAGCAGCCCGCCTTTTACAACGGGAGCGGGGTATTTT.

The chain links TRBV18 to TRBJ2-7; D may be TRBD1 (6 bases). Trimming removed 1 base at V and 4 bases at J, with 17 bases between. Germline CDR1 and CDR2: KGHSH and LQKENI. This CDR3 is 16 amino acids long. Here the CDR3 reads CASSPQETTGRYEQYF. The DNA for the CDR3 is TGTGCCAGCTCACCACAAGAAACGACAGGTCGTTACGAGCAGTACTTC. Looking up the rest from reference TRBV18 and TRBJ2-7 gives the full variable domain: NAGVMQNPRHLVRRRGQEARLRCSPMKGHSHVYWYRQLPEEGLKFMVYLQKENIIDESGMPKERFSAEFPKEGPSILRIQQVVRGDSAAYFCASSPQETTGRYEQYFGPGTRLTVT.

The chain combines TRBV7-9 with TRBJ1-1; a possible D gene is TRBD1 (5 bases). The V end was cut by 5 bases, the J end by 3 bases, with 13 bases between. This CDR3 contains 14 residues. The germline CDR1 and CDR2 sequences are SEHNR and FQNEAQ (reference sequence). Here the CDR3 reads CASSLIGGDTEAFF. CDR3 nucleotide sequence: TGTGCCAGCAGCCTCATCGGAGGGGACACTGAAGCTTTCTTT.

V usage is TRBV27 and J usage is TRBJ2-2; D is perhaps TRBD1 (6 bases). Trimming shortened V by 7 bases and J by 3 bases, and 18 bases separated the two germline ends. CDR1 is MNHEY, CDR2 SMNVEV, per germline (reference sequence). The CDR3 runs 16 residues. CDR3 sequence: CASTSRRRGDTGELFF. DNA for the CDR3: TGTGCCAGCACCTCCCGGCGCAGGGGAGACACCGGGGAGCTGTTTTTT.

This chain connects TRBV2 to TRBJ2-1, with 8 nucleotides matching TRBD2. The CDR3 sequence is 14 residues long. V lost 3 bases, J lost 7 bases, and 5 bases stayed unmatched. Germline lookup yields CDR1 SNHLY and CDR2 FYNNEI. This chain's CDR3 is CASSDGGRSNEQFF. The DNA of the CDR3 is TGTGCCAGCAGTGATGGCGGGAGGTCGAATGAGCAGTTCTTC.

As for this clone: A far larger clone differs by one base, so this is likely a read error. Distinct nucleotide sequences in the sample also encode this CDR3. The chain joins TRBV5-5 to TRBJ2-3; 10 bases line up with TRBD2. CDR1 and CDR2 (germline): SGHKS, YYEKEE (reference sequence). The CDR3 sequence is 16 residues long. The CDR3 bases are TGTGCTAGCAGCAGAAATAGCGGGAGGTTGGCAGATACGCAGTATTTT. Its protein product is CASSRNSGRLADTQYF.

This chain joins TRBV2 and TRBJ2-2; D is possibly TRBD2 (6 bases). The CDR3 loop spans 14 amino acids. The V end was cut by 8 bases, the J end by 3 bases, with 13 bases between. Germline values: CDR1 SNHLY, CDR2 FYNNEI. The CDR3 DNA sequence: TGTGCCAGCGGAATGGGGGGTGACACCGGGGAGCTGTTTTTT. Translated, it gives CASGMGGDTGELFF.

The chain is built from TRBV14 and TRBJ1-1; D is undetermined. Germline lookup yields CDR1 SGHDN and CDR2 FVKESK. The CDR3 consists of 14 residues. The V and J ends lost 0 bases and 11 bases respectively, with 16 bases between them. CDR3 nucleotide sequence: TGTGCCAGCAGCCAAGATTTCGGGAGAGCGGGGGCTTTCTTT. Its translation: CASSQDFGRAGAFF. Drawing the rest from reference TRBV14 and TRBJ1-1, the complete variable domain is EAGVTQFPSHSVIEKGQTVTLRCDPISGHDNLYWYRRVMGKEIKFLLHFVKESKQDESGMPNNRFLAERTGGTYSTLKVQPAELEDSGVYFCASSQDFGRAGAFFGQGTRLTVV.

The CDR3 spells CASSQTSGRSGELFF. The CDR3 DNA sequence: TGTGCCAGCAGTCAAACTAGCGGGAGGTCCGGGGAGCTGTTTTTT. The chain links TRBV27 to TRBJ2-2; 12 bases map to TRBD2. Germline V gene data show CDR1 as MNHEY and CDR2 as SMNVEV (reference sequence). Trimming took 5 bases from V and 6 from J; bases not matched to a gene: 4. This CDR3 is built from 15 residues.

The rearrangement uses TRBV6-6 and TRBJ2-7; D gene uncertain. The germline V and J ends were trimmed by 7 bases and 5 bases, with 12 bases remaining between them. The CDR3 sequence is 12 residues long. Germline CDR1 is MNHNY and CDR2 is SVGAGI (reference sequence). The CDR3: CASTKARNEQYF. The CDR3 nucleotides read TGTGCCAGCACCAAGGCCCGCAACGAGCAGTACTTC.

The gene calls are TRBV25-1 and TRBJ1-5, with D perhaps TRBD1 (6 bases). Looked up from germline, CDR1 is MGHDK and CDR2 is SYGVNS. Trimming removed 3 bases from V and 0 bases from J, with 12 bases in between. The CDR3 is made up of 16 amino acids. CDR3 nucleotide sequence: TGTGCCAGCAGTGACACATCAGGGGATAGCAATCAGCCCCAGCATTTT. This sequence encodes CASSDTSGDSNQPQHF. The full variable domain, completed using reference TRBV25-1 and TRBJ1-5, is EADIYQTPRYLVIGTGKKITLECSQTMGHDKMYWYQQDPGMELHLIHYSYGVNSTEKGDLSSESTVSRIRTEHFPLTLESARPSHTSQYLCASSDTSGDSNQPQHFGDGTRLSIL.

The rearrangement joins TRBV11-2 to TRBJ1-1; D is perhaps TRBD1 (5 bases). Germline CDR1 and CDR2: SGHAT and FQNNGV. The ends were cut back, 4 bases at V and 0 bases at J, with 15 bases in the middle. The CDR3 contains 16 residues. The CDR3 is CASSSTGQEVNTEAFF. In DNA, the CDR3 is TGTGCCAGCAGCTCTACAGGTCAGGAGGTGAACACTGAAGCTTTCTTT.

V gene TRBV28 combines with J gene TRBJ2-7, with unresolved D. The CDR3 is 13 residues long. V was trimmed by 6 bases and J by 4 bases, leaving 13 bases between them. The germline V gene encodes CDR1 MDHEN and CDR2 SYDVKM. CDR3 loop: CASSLDPRYEQYF. CDR3 nucleotide sequence: TGTGCCAGCAGCTTAGACCCCAGATACGAGCAGTACTTC.

To note about this clone: Other DNA sequences in the same sample also yield this CDR3. V is TRBV5-6 and J is TRBJ2-3; D is unresolved. V gave up 0 bases and J gave up 6 bases, with 5 bases separating them. The V gene's germline CDR1 is SGHDT and CDR2 YYEEEE. The CDR3 has 12 residues. The CDR3: CASSLGADTQYF. The CDR3 DNA sequence: TGTGCCAGCAGCTTGGGGGCGGATACGCAGTATTTT.

This clone was counted only a few times. The chain uses TRBV15 and TRBJ2-7; perhaps TRBD1 as D (6 bases). V was shortened by 1 base and J by 4 bases, with 8 bases between the two germline ends. Germline assignment: CDR1 LNHNV and CDR2 YYDKDF (reference sequence). This CDR3 spans 13 amino acids. The CDR3 loop reads CATSRARGYEQYF. The CDR3 DNA reads TGTGCCACCAGCAGAGCCAGGGGATACGAGCAGTACTTC. Looking up the rest from reference TRBV15 and TRBJ2-7 gives the full variable domain: DAMVIQNPRYQVTQFGKPVTLSCSQTLNHNVMYWYQQKSSQAPKLLFHYYDKDFNNEADTPDNFQSRRPNTSFCFLDIRSPGLGDTAMYLCATSRARGYEQYFGPGTRLTVT.

V usage is TRBV29-1 and J usage is TRBJ2-5; 9 bases agree with TRBD2. V lost 6 bases and J lost 2; bases outside the gene matches: 7. The CDR3 has 14 amino acids. CDR1 is SQVTM and CDR2 is ANQGSEA in the germline V gene. CDR3 protein: CSVILAGEQETQYF. DNA of the CDR3: TGCAGCGTAATACTAGCGGGCGAACAAGAGACCCAGTACTTC. Filled out from reference TRBV29-1 and TRBJ2-5, the complete variable domain reads SAVISQKPSRDICQRGTSLTIQCQVDSQVTMMFWYRQQPGQSLTLIATANQGSEATYESGFVIDKFPISRPNLTFSTLTVSNMSPEDSSIYLCSVILAGEQETQYFGPGTRLLVL.

The V call is TRBV10-3, the J call TRBJ1-1; D possibly corresponds to TRBD1 (6 bases). Per germline, CDR1 ENHRY and CDR2 SYGVKD. The CDR3 consists of 14 residues. V lost 6 bases and J lost 5, with 16 bases in between. CDR3 loop: CAIRRGGGQTEAFF. The CDR3 nucleotides read TGTGCCATCAGGAGGGGGGGAGGGCAAACTGAAGCTTTCTTT.

The chain combines TRBV5-1 with TRBJ2-1; D is possibly TRBD2 (5 bases). Looked up from germline, CDR1 is SGHRS and CDR2 is YFSETQ. V was pared by 4 bases and J by 3 bases, with 14 bases between. The CDR3 length is 15 residues. CDR3 nucleotide sequence: TGCGCCAGCAGCAGGGAGCCGGGAATCTACAATGAGCAGTTCTTC. As protein: CASSREPGIYNEQFF.

The V call is TRBV10-1, the J call TRBJ1-5; D uncertain. This CDR3 region has 14 residues. Germline-derived CDR1 and CDR2 are WNHNN and SYGVQD (reference sequence). V was shortened by 0 bases and J by 1 base, with 4 bases between the two germline ends. The CDR3 protein is CASSESGSNQPQHF. CDR3 nucleotide sequence: TGCGCCAGCAGTGAGTCCGGGAGCAATCAGCCCCAGCATTTT.

This clone has only a few counts. V usage is TRBV2 and J usage is TRBJ2-1; 7 positions agree with TRBD2. After removal of 5 bases from V and 9 bases from J, the junction contained 4 bases not matched to a gene. The CDR3 loop spans 12 amino acids. Per the germline V gene, CDR1 is SNHLY and CDR2 is FYNNEI. Here the CDR3 reads CASSFLAVEQFF. In DNA, the CDR3 is TGTGCCAGCAGTTTTCTAGCGGTTGAGCAGTTCTTC.